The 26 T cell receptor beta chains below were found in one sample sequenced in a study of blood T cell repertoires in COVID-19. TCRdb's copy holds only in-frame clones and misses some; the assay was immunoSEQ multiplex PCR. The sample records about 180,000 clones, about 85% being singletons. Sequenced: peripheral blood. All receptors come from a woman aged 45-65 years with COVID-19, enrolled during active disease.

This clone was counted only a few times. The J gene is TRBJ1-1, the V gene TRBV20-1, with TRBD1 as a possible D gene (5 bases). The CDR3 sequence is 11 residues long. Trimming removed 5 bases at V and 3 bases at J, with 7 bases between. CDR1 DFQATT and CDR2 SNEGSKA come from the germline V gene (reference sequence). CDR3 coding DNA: TGCAGTGCTCGACAGCACACTGAAGCTTTCTTT. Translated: CSARQHTEAFF.

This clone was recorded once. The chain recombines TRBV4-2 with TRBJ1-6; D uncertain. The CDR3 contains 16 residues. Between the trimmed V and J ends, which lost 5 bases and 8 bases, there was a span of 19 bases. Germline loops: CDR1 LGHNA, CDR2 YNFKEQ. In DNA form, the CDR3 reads TGTGCCAGCAGCGATGGAGGTCGTAGATTTGATTCACCCCTCCACTTT. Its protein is CASSDGGRRFDSPLHF.

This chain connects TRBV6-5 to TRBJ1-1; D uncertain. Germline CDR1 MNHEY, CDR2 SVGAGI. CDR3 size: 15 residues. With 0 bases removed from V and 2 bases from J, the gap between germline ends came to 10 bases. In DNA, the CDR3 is TGTGCCAGCAGTTACTCTAGAGTTAGTAACACTGAAGCTTTCTTT. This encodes CASSYSRVSNTEAFF.

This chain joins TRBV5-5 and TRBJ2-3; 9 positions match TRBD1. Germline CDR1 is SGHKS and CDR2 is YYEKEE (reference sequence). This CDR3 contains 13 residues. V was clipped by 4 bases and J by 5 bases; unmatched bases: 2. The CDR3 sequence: CASSTDRGDTQYF. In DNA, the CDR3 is TGTGCCAGCAGCACGGACAGGGGAGATACGCAGTATTTT. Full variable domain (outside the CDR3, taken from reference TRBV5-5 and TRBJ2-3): DAGVTQSPTHLIKTRGQQVTLRCSPISGHKSVSWYQQVLGQGPQFIFQYYEKEERGRGNFPDRFSARQFPNYSSELNVNALLLGDSALYLCASSTDRGDTQYFGPGTRLTVL.

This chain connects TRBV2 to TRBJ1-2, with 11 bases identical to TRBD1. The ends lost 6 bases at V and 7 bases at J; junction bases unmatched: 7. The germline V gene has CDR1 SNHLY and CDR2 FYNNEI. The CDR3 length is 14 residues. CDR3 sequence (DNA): TGTGCCAGCAGGCTCGGACAGGGGGCGGCTGGCTACACCTTC. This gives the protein CASRLGQGAAGYTF.

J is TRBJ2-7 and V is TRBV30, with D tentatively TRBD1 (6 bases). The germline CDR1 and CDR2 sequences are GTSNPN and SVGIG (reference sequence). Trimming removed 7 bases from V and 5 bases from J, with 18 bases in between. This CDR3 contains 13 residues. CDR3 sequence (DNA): TGTGCCTCTACGTTCCGGGACACCCACGAGCAGTACTTC. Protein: CASTFRDTHEQYF. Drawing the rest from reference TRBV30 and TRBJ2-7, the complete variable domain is SQTIHQWPATLVQPVGSPLSLECTVEGTSNPNLYWYRQAAGRGLQLLFYSVGIGQISSEVPQNLSASRPQDRQFILSSKKLLLSDSGFYLCASTFRDTHEQYFGPGTRLTVT.

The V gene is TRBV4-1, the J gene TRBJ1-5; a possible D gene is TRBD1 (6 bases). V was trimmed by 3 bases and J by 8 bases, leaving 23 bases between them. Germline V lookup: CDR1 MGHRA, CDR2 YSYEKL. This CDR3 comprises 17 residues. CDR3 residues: CASSQSGGRGLEEPQHF. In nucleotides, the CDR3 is TGCGCCAGCAGCCAGTCGGGGGGTCGGGGGCTAGAGGAGCCCCAGCATTTT.

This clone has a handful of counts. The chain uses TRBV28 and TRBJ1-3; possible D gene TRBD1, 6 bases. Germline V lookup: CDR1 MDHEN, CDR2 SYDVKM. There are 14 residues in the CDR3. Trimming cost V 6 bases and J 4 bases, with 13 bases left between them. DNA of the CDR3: TGTGCCAGCAGCGAAAGGGGGTTGGGAAACACCATATATTTT. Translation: CASSERGLGNTIYF.

Here the CDR3 reads CASSLGTSGGSYNEQFF. The CDR3 region has the DNA TGTGCCAGCAGCCTTGGGACTAGCGGGGGTTCCTACAATGAGCAGTTCTTC. The chain joins TRBV5-6 to TRBJ2-1; 14 bases line up with TRBD2. Losses at the gene ends were 4 bases for V and 1 base for J; bases not matched to a gene: 4. The V gene's germline CDR1 is SGHDT and CDR2 YYEEEE. The CDR3 runs 17 residues.

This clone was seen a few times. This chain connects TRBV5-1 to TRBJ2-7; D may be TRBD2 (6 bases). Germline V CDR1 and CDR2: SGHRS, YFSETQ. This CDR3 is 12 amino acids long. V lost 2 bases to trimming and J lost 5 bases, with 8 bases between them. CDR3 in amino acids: CASSFLANEQYF. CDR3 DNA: TGCGCCAGCAGCTTCCTAGCGAACGAGCAGTACTTC.

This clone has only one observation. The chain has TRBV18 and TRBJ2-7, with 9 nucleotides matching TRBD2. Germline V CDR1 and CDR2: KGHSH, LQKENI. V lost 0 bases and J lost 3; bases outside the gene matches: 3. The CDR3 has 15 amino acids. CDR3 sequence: CASSPPGGGDYEQYF. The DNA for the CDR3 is TGTGCCAGCTCACCACCGGGCGGGGGGGACTACGAGCAGTACTTC.

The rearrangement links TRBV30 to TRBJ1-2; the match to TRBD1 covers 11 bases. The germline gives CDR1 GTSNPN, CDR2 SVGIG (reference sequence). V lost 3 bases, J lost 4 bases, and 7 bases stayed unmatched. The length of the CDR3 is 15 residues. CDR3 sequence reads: CAWRRDRGTSYGYTF. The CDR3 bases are TGTGCCTGGAGGAGGGACAGGGGGACCAGCTATGGCTACACCTTC.

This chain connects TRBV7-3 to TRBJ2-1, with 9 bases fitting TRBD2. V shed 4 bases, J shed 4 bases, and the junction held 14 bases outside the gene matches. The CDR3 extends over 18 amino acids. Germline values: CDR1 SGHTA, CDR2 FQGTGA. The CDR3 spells CASSSQPVGGGVYNEQFF. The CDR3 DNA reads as TGTGCCAGCAGCTCCCAACCGGTGGGCGGGGGGGTATACAATGAGCAGTTCTTC.

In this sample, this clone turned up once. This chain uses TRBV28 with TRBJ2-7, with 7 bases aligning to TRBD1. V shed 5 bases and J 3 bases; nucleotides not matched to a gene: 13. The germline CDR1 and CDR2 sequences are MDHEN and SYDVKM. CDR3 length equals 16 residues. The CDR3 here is CASSTTGSGLIYEQYF. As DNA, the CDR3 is TGTGCCAGCAGTACGACAGGGTCTGGGTTGATCTACGAGCAGTACTTC.

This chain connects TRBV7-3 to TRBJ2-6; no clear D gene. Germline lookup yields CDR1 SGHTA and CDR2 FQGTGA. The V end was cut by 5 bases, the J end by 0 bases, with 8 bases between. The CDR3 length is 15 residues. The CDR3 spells CASSGTVSGANVLTF. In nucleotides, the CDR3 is TGTGCCAGCAGCGGTACAGTCTCTGGGGCCAACGTCCTGACTTTC.

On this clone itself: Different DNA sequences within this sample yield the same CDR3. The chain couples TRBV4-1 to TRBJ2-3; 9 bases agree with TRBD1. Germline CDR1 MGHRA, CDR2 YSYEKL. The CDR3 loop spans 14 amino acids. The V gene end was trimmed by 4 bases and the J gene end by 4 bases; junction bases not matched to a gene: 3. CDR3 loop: CASSRGQGPDTQYF. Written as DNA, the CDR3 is TGCGCCAGCAGCCGCGGACAGGGGCCAGATACGCAGTATTTT.

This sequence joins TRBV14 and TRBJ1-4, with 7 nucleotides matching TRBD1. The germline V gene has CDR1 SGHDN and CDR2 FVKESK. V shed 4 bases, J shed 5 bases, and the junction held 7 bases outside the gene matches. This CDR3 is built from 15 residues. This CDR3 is CASSPRQGGNEKLFF. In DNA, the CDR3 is TGTGCCAGCAGCCCCCGACAGGGTGGAAATGAAAAACTGTTTTTT. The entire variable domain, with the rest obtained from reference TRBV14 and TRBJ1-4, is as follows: EAGVTQFPSHSVIEKGQTVTLRCDPISGHDNLYWYRRVMGKEIKFLLHFVKESKQDESGMPNNRFLAERTGGTYSTLKVQPAELEDSGVYFCASSPRQGGNEKLFFGSGTQLSVL.

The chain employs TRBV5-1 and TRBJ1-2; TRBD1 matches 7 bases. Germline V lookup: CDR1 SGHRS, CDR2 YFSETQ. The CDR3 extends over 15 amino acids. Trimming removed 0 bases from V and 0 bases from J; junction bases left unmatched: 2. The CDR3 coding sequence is TGCGCCAGCAGCTTGGGGGGGACAGCTAACTATGGCTACACCTTC. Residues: CASSLGGTANYGYTF. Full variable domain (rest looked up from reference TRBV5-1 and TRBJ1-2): KAGVTQTPRYLIKTRGQQVTLSCSPISGHRSVSWYQQTPGQGLQFLFEYFSETQRNKGNFPGRFSGRQFSNSRSEMNVSTLELGDSALYLCASSLGGTANYGYTFGSGTRLTVV.

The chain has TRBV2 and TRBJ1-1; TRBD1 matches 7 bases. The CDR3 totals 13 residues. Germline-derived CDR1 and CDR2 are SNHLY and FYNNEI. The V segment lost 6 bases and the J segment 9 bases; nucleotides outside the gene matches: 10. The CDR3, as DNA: TGTGCCAGCAGCGGAAGGCAGGGGGGAAAAGCTTTCTTT. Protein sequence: CASSGRQGGKAFF.

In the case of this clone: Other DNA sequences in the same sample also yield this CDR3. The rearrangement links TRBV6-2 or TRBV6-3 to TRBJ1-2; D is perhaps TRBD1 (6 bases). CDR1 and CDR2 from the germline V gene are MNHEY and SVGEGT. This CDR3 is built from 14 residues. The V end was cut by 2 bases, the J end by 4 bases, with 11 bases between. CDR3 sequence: CASSYRGQLYGYTF. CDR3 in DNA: TGTGCCAGCAGTTACAGAGGACAGCTCTATGGCTACACCTTC.

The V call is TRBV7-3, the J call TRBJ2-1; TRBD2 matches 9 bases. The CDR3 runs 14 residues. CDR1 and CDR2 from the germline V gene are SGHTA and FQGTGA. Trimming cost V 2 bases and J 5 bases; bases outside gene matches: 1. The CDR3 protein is CASSLLAGHNEQFF. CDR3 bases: TGTGCCAGCAGCTTACTAGCGGGGCACAATGAGCAGTTCTTC.

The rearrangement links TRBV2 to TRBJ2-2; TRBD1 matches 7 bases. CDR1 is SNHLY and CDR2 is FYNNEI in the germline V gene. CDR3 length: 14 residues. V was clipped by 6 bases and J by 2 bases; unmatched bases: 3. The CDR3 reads CASRRTGNTGELFF. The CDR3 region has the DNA TGTGCCAGCAGGCGGACAGGAAACACCGGGGAGCTGTTTTTT.

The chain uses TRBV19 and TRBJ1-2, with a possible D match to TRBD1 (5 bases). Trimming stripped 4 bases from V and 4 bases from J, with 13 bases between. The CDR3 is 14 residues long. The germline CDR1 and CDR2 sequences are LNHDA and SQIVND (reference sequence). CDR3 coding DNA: TGTGCCAGTAGTAGTAGAGACAGAACCTATGGCTACACCTTC. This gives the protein CASSSRDRTYGYTF.

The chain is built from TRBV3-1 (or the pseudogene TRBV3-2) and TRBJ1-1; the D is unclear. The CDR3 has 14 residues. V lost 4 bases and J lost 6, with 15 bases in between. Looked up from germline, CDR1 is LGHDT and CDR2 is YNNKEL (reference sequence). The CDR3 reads CASSLRYGQAEAFF. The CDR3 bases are TGTGCCAGCAGCCTCCGATACGGTCAGGCTGAAGCTTTCTTT.

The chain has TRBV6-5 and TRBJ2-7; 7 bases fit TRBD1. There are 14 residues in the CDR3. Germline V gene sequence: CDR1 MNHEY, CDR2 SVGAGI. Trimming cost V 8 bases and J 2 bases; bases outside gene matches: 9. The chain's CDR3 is CASLTSTGTYEQYF. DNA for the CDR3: TGTGCCAGCCTAACCTCGACAGGGACCTACGAGCAGTACTTC.

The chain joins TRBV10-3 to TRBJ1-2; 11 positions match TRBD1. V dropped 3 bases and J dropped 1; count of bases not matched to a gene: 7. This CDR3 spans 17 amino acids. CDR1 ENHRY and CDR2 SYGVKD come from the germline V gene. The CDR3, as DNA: TGTGCCATCAGTGAAGGTGGACAGGGGGCATATAACTATGGCTACACCTTC. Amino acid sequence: CAISEGGQGAYNYGYTF.